Below are 32 T cell receptor beta chains sequenced from a single sample in a study of T cells in Graves' hyperthyroidism and ophthalmopathy (dated by TCRdb to between 2018 and 2020). Receptors were amplified or captured by multiplex PCR. The sequencing machine was an Illumina HiSeq 2000. TCR beta CDR3 regions were amplified from RNA transcripts. The first round of RT-PCR for the TCR CDR3 was performed with the HTBI primer set and the Qiagen OneStep RT-PCR kit. The public reads were run again by TCRdb, first through fastp at Q25 and then through MiXCR, and only productive beta chains were kept. Entries are consolidated by CDR3 protein sequence, retaining the most common genes and DNA. The sample table contains 600,000 to 650,000 distinct CDR3 sequences; only one count was recorded for roughly 15% of them. In total, the top ten clones hold 3.5% to 4% of the sample. Sequencing was done on a sample of blood. The receptors derive from a woman aged 25 to 39 with Graves' hyperthyroidism.

A remark on this clonotype: One end of the junction varies from germline; a read error may be responsible. This chain uses TRBV6-2 or TRBV6-3 with TRBJ2-7, with unresolved D. In germline, CDR1 is MNHEY, CDR2 SVGEGT. The CDR3 covers 11 residues. CDR3 coding DNA: TGTGGCAGCAGTTATGACTACGAGCAGTACTTC. It encodes CGSSYDYEQYF.

This clonotype has at least ten counts. This chain connects TRBV11-2 to TRBJ2-3; 11 bases align to TRBD1. Germline V lookup: CDR1 SGHAT, CDR2 FQNNGV. V shed 3 bases and J 7 bases; nucleotides not matched to a gene: 6. This CDR3 is 15 amino acids long. The CDR3 protein is CASSFRTGGAYTQYF. DNA of the CDR3: TGTGCCAGCAGCTTCCGGACAGGGGGCGCGTATACGCAGTATTTT.

At least ten counts were recorded for this clonotype. V is TRBV6-1 and J is TRBJ2-7; 14 bases map to TRBD2. This CDR3 is 15 amino acids long. Germline V gives CDR1 MNHNS, CDR2 SASEGT. V shed 7 bases, J shed 6 bases, and the junction held 8 bases outside the gene matches. The CDR3 coding sequence is TGTGCCAGCACCGCTAGACTAGCGGGAGGGGGCGAGCAGTACTTC. Amino acid sequence: CASTARLAGGGEQYF.

At least ten counts were recorded for this clonotype. This chain links TRBV5-1 with TRBJ2-1; 9 bases are a match to TRBD2. The CDR3 covers 15 residues. Germline CDR1 SGHRS, CDR2 YFSETQ. The J segment lost 8 bases and the V segment lost 2 bases, leaving 8 bases of the junction unmatched. CDR3: CASSFEGGRADEQFF. For the CDR3, the DNA is TGCGCCAGCAGCTTTGAGGGCGGGAGGGCGGATGAGCAGTTCTTC.

This clonotype has ten or more counts. The chain joins TRBV7-2 to TRBJ2-1, with 7 bases identical to TRBD2. Germline V gene data show CDR1 as SGHTA and CDR2 as FQGNSA. This CDR3 spans 15 amino acids. The J segment lost 1 base and the V segment lost 5 bases, leaving 5 bases of the junction unmatched. Written as DNA, the CDR3 is TGTGCCAGCAGCAGGCTAGCGGCGTCCTACAATGAGCAGTTCTTC. It codes for CASSRLAASYNEQFF.

This clonotype showed up just a few times. V gene TRBV5-5 combines with J gene TRBJ2-7; no clear D gene. Germline V gene data show CDR1 as SGHKS and CDR2 as YYEKEE (reference sequence). V was shortened by 4 bases and J by 3 bases, with 11 bases between the two germline ends. The CDR3 loop spans 13 amino acids. The CDR3 DNA follows: TGTGCCAGCAGCCTTCTCGAACTCTACGAGCAGTACTTC. Translating gives CASSLLELYEQYF.

At least ten counts were recorded for this clonotype. The rearrangement joins TRBV28 to TRBJ2-1; 11 positions agree with TRBD2. Germline values: CDR1 MDHEN, CDR2 SYDVKM. V lost 2 bases to trimming and J lost 7 bases; unmatched junction nucleotides: 7. The CDR3 is 16 amino acids. CDR3 in DNA: TGTGCCAGCAGTTTAGTGGCGGCTAGCGGGAGGAATGAGCAGTTCTTC. Amino acid sequence: CASSLVAASGRNEQFF.

This clonotype was seen repeatedly, ten times or more. This chain links TRBV3-1 with TRBJ2-1, with a tentative D call TRBD2 (5 bases). The V and J ends lost 1 base and 5 bases respectively, with 9 bases between them. From germline, CDR1 is LGHDT and CDR2 YNNKEL (reference sequence). The CDR3 spans 14 residues. The CDR3 nucleotides are TGTGCCAGCAGCCAAGGGGCGGGCAACAATGAGCAGTTCTTC. Its translation: CASSQGAGNNEQFF.

This clonotype was seen at least ten times. This rearrangement joins TRBV2 to TRBJ1-1, with a tentative D call TRBD1 (5 bases). The CDR3 runs 18 residues. V was pared by 3 bases and J by 0 bases, with 20 bases between. From germline, CDR1 is SNHLY and CDR2 FYNNEI. The CDR3, as DNA: TGTGCCAGCAGTGATAGAAGGGACCGACCGCTTATGAACACTGAAGCTTTCTTT. Translation: CASSDRRDRPLMNTEAFF.

This clonotype was found many times. The chain links TRBV27 to TRBJ2-1, with TRBD2 identical over 9 bases. Trimming removed 3 bases from V and 6 bases from J; junction bases left unmatched: 3. The CDR3 extends over 14 amino acids. Germline V gene sequence: CDR1 MNHEY, CDR2 SMNVEV (reference sequence). CDR3 loop: CASSFASGTNEQFF. In DNA form, the CDR3 reads TGTGCCAGCAGTTTCGCTAGCGGGACCAATGAGCAGTTCTTC.

This clonotype was picked up many times. This chain links TRBV12-3 or TRBV12-4 with TRBJ2-1; tentatively, D is TRBD2 (5 bases). V lost 6 bases to trimming and J lost 5 bases, with 8 bases between them. The CDR3 is 12 residues long. As DNA, the CDR3 is TGTGCCAGCAGACTAGACGACAATGAGCAGTTCTTC. Protein: CASRLDDNEQFF.

The gene calls are TRBV6-2 or TRBV6-3 and TRBJ2-7, with D unresolved. CDR1 MNHEY and CDR2 SVGEGT come from the germline V gene. V was trimmed by 2 bases and J by 5 bases, leaving 4 bases between them. The CDR3 totals 11 residues. CDR3: CASSYENEQYF. The CDR3 region has the DNA TGTGCCAGCAGTTACGAAAACGAGCAGTACTTC.

This clonotype was recorded a few times. The chain recombines TRBV5-6 with TRBJ2-5, with 9 positions matching TRBD2. The CDR3 covers 14 residues. V dropped 4 bases and J dropped 1; count of bases not matched to a gene: 2. The germline V gene has CDR1 SGHDT and CDR2 YYEEEE. The CDR3 DNA reads TGTGCCAGCAGCGGGGGACTAGCCCAAGAGACCCAGTACTTC. Residues: CASSGGLAQETQYF.

This clonotype was detected ten times or more. The chain joins TRBV20-1 to TRBJ2-7; 11 positions agree with TRBD2. Unmatched junction bases numbered 19, after V lost 0 bases and J lost 0 bases. The germline V gene has CDR1 DFQATT and CDR2 SNEGSKA (reference sequence). The CDR3 runs to 21 residues. The CDR3 DNA follows: TGCAGTGCTAGAGAACAGGGGGCCACGGCTAGCGGGAGGCAAGGCTCCTACGAGCAGTACTTC. Protein: CSAREQGATASGRQGSYEQYF.

In this sample, this clonotype turned up many times. The chain combines TRBV3-1 with TRBJ2-2; D gene ambiguous. The CDR3 runs 14 residues. Germline CDR1 reads LGHDT; CDR2 reads YNNKEL (reference sequence). The V and J ends lost 6 bases and 3 bases respectively, with 11 bases between them. CDR3 loop: CASSSRTDTGELFF. DNA for the CDR3: TGTGCCAGCAGTTCCCGGACCGACACCGGGGAGCTGTTTTTT. Full variable domain (missing parts from reference TRBV3-1 and TRBJ2-2): DTAVSQTPKYLVTQMGNDKSIKCEQNLGHDTMYWYKQDSKKFLKIMFSYNNKELIINETVPNRFSPKSPDKAHLNLHINSLELGDSAVYFCASSSRTDTGELFFGEGSRLTVL.

This clonotype was seen at least ten times. The rearrangement uses TRBV27 and TRBJ2-3; possible D gene TRBD2, 5 bases. The CDR3 totals 13 residues. V was clipped by 0 bases and J by 4 bases, with 5 bases between them. Looked up from germline, CDR1 is MNHEY and CDR2 is SMNVEV (reference sequence). The CDR3 sequence: CASSLSSADTQYF. CDR3 nucleotide sequence: TGTGCCAGCAGTTTATCTAGCGCAGATACGCAGTATTTT.

This clonotype was recorded at least ten times. J is TRBJ1-5 and V is TRBV6-2 or TRBV6-3; 7 bases line up with TRBD1. There are 15 residues in the CDR3. Germline values: CDR1 MNHEY, CDR2 SVGEGT. V was clipped by 6 bases and J by 5 bases; unmatched bases: 10. The CDR3 nucleotides read TGTGCCAGCAGATGGGTACAGGGGTGGGATCAGCCCCAGCATTTT. Translating it yields CASRWVQGWDQPQHF.

The chain joins TRBV2 to TRBJ1-1; the D gene is possibly TRBD1 (6 bases). The length of the CDR3 is 17 residues. With 4 bases removed from V and 4 bases from J, the gap between germline ends came to 22 bases. Germline V gene sequence: CDR1 SNHLY, CDR2 FYNNEI. Here the CDR3 reads CASSVDIIQGSITEAFF. CDR3 bases: TGTGCCAGCAGTGTCGATATAATTCAGGGGAGTATCACTGAAGCTTTCTTT.

Worth noting for this clonotype: A much larger clone differs from this one at a single base, so this may be a read error. The rearrangement uses TRBV28 and TRBJ2-7, with 7 bases identical to TRBD2. The CDR3 is 14 amino acids. CDR1 and CDR2 (germline): MDHEN, SYDVKM. Trimming cost V 3 bases and J 2 bases; bases outside gene matches: 4. The CDR3 sequence: CASSFAAGTYEQYF. CDR3 coding DNA: TGTGCCAGCAGTTTTGCAGCGGGAACCTACGAGCAGTACTTC.

This clonotype came up a few times. The chain employs TRBV2 and TRBJ2-2, with D hard to call. CDR1 and CDR2 from the germline V gene are SNHLY and FYNNEI. The CDR3 is made up of 15 amino acids. Between the trimmed V and J ends, which lost 7 bases and 0 bases, there was a span of 12 bases. The CDR3 protein is CASMIQSTNTGELFF. CDR3 coding DNA: TGTGCCAGCATGATACAGAGTACGAACACCGGGGAGCTGTTTTTT.

In its sample, this clonotype was seen a few times. The V and J genes are TRBV12-3 or TRBV12-4 and TRBJ2-5; 11 bases fit TRBD1. V was clipped by 5 bases and J by 5 bases; unmatched bases: 16. There are 18 residues in the CDR3. CDR3 in amino acids: CASSNTGTGGLTRETQYF. The CDR3 DNA reads as TGTGCCAGCAGTAATACCGGGACAGGGGGTCTCACTCGGGAGACCCAGTACTTC.

This clonotype appeared a few times. This sequence joins TRBV19 and TRBJ2-5; D is possibly TRBD2 (6 bases). Looked up from germline, CDR1 is LNHDA and CDR2 is SQIVND (reference sequence). This CDR3 spans 17 amino acids. Trimming pared 1 base from V and 4 bases from J, leaving 19 bases between. CDR3 region: CASSIGERLDVGETQYF. As DNA, the CDR3 is TGTGCCAGTAGTATAGGCGAGAGACTAGATGTCGGAGAGACCCAGTACTTC.

The rearrangement links TRBV7-3 to TRBJ2-3; possibly TRBD1 or TRBD2 for D (5 bases each). Germline CDR1 SGHTA, CDR2 FQGTGA. V was pared by 3 bases and J by 5 bases, with 12 bases between. The CDR3 has 14 amino acids. The CDR3 protein is CASSFNVGEDTQYF. The CDR3 bases are TGTGCCAGCAGCTTTAATGTGGGGGAAGATACGCAGTATTTT.

V and J are TRBV14 and TRBJ2-1; 13 nucleotides line up with TRBD2. This CDR3 comprises 18 residues. J was trimmed by 5 bases and V by 0 bases; bases with no gene match: 7. CDR1 is SGHDN and CDR2 is FVKESK in the germline V gene. CDR3 sequence reads: CASSQDRGLAGVNNEQFF. The CDR3 DNA is TGTGCCAGCAGCCAAGACAGAGGACTAGCGGGAGTGAACAATGAGCAGTTCTTC.

This clonotype occurred a few times. The genes are TRBV6-1 and TRBJ2-2, with 9 bases identical to TRBD2. Germline V gene lookup returns CDR1 MNHNS and CDR2 SASEGT. J gave up 5 bases and V 10 bases, and 8 bases lay outside the gene matches. This CDR3 is 14 amino acids long. DNA for the CDR3: TGTGCCATCAGGGCGGGAGGGCCAACCGGGGAGCTGTTTTTT. Translation gives CAIRAGGPTGELFF.

The chain recombines TRBV24-1 with TRBJ2-5, with 10 bases aligning to TRBD2. V was pared by 6 bases and J by 4 bases, with 4 bases of the junction left unmatched. CDR3 length equals 14 residues. In germline, CDR1 is KGHDR, CDR2 SFDVKD. CDR3 loop: CATSTLAGVETQYF. The CDR3 DNA is TGTGCCACCAGTACGCTAGCGGGAGTAGAGACCCAGTACTTC.

This clonotype appeared many times. The chain couples TRBV20-1 to TRBJ2-7; D might be TRBD2 (6 bases). Germline assignment: CDR1 DFQATT and CDR2 SNEGSKA (reference sequence). The CDR3 consists of 15 residues. V gave up 1 base and J gave up 6 bases, with 19 bases separating them. The CDR3 loop reads CSARVISGSFGEQYF. In DNA, the CDR3 is TGCAGTGCTAGAGTAATAAGCGGGTCCTTTGGCGAGCAGTACTTC.

This clonotype has a handful of counts. The V and J genes are TRBV18 and TRBJ2-2, with D possibly matching TRBD2 (5 bases). Germline CDR1 and CDR2: KGHSH and LQKENI. Trimming pared 0 bases from V and 5 bases from J, leaving 7 bases between. The CDR3 is 14 amino acids. The CDR3 bases are TGTGCCAGCTCACCACCATGGAGGACCGGGGAGCTGTTTTTT. Amino acid sequence: CASSPPWRTGELFF.

This clonotype was found a few times. This chain joins TRBV18 and TRBJ2-7; possible D gene TRBD1, 5 bases. This CDR3 is built from 15 residues. Germline CDR1 is KGHSH and CDR2 is LQKENI. Trimming took off 4 bases at V and 2 bases at J, with 15 bases between the two ends. The CDR3 DNA reads TGTGCCAGCTCACGCGACAGTGAAGCGACCTACGAGCAGTACTTC. Translated, it gives CASSRDSEATYEQYF. Drawing the rest from reference TRBV18 and TRBJ2-7, the complete variable domain is NAGVMQNPRHLVRRRGQEARLRCSPMKGHSHVYWYRQLPEEGLKFMVYLQKENIIDESGMPKERFSAEFPKEGPSILRIQQVVRGDSAAYFCASSRDSEATYEQYFGPGTRLTVT.

This clonotype was recorded many times. The chain carries TRBV29-1 and TRBJ2-1, with TRBD2 identical over 14 bases. The CDR3 length is 13 residues. Per germline, CDR1 SQVTM and CDR2 ANQGSEA. V dropped 7 bases and J dropped 9; count of bases not matched to a gene: 5. CDR3 DNA: TGCAGCGCGGGACTAGCGGGAGTCGCTGAGCAGTTCTTC. This translates into CSAGLAGVAEQFF.

In this sample, this clonotype turned up a few times. This chain connects TRBV5-1 to TRBJ2-7; D may match TRBD1 or TRBD2 (5 bases each). The CDR3 covers 14 residues. V was trimmed by 4 bases and J by 7 bases, leaving 18 bases between them. The V gene's germline CDR1 is SGHRS and CDR2 YFSETQ. This CDR3 reads CASSPGPDTGEQYF. Here the CDR3 DNA reads TGCGCCAGCAGCCCGGGACCCGACACGGGGGAGCAGTACTTC.

This clonotype came up many times. This chain uses TRBV28 with TRBJ2-7, with a possible D match to TRBD1 (7 bases). Germline V lookup: CDR1 MDHEN, CDR2 SYDVKM. The germline V and J ends were trimmed by 10 bases and 6 bases, with 13 bases remaining between them. The CDR3 consists of 11 residues. The CDR3 sequence: CATRGVGEQYF. CDR3 nucleotides: TGTGCCACCAGGGGGGTGGGCGAGCAGTACTTC.